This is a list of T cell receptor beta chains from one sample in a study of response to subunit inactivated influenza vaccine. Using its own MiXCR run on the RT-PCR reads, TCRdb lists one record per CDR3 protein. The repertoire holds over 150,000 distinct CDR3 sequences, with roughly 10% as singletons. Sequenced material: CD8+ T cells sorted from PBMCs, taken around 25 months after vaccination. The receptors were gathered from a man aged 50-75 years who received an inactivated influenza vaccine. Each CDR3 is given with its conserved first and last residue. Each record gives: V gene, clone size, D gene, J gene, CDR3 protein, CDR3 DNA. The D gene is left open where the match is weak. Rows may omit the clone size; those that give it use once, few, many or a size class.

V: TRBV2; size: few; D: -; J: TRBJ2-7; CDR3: CASSEFGAVGYEQYF; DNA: TGTGCCAGCAGTGAATTCGGGGCCGTTGGCTACGAGCAGTACTTC
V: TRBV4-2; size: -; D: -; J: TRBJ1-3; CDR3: CASSQVSVYSGNTIYF; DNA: TGTGCCAGCAGCCAAGTGTCTGTCTACTCTGGAAACACCATATATTTT
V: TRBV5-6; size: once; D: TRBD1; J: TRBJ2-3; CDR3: CASSLRTGVFDTQYF; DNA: TGTGCCAGCAGCCTACGGACAGGGGTTTTTGATACGCAGTATTTT
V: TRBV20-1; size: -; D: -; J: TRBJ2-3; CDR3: CSARDLGDTDTQYF; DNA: TGCAGTGCACGGGACTTGGGGGACACAGATACGCAGTATTTT
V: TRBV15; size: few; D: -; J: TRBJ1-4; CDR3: CATSRTPGVLEKLFF; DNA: TGTGCCACCAGCAGAACGCCAGGGGTGTTAGAAAAACTGTTTTTT
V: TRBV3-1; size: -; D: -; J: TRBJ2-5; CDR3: CASSLMEGQETQYF; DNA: TGTGCCAGCAGCCTGATGGAGGGTCAAGAGACCCAGTACTTC
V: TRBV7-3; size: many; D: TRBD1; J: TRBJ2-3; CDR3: CASSLTTGMSDTQYF; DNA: TGTGCCAGCAGCTTAACGACAGGGATGTCAGATACGCAGTATTTT
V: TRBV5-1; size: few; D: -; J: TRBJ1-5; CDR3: CASSLAGGEQPQHF; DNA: TGCGCCAGCAGCTTGGCTGGGGGCGAACAGCCCCAGCATTTT
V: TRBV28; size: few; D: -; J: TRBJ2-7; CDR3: CASSPPGQFYEQYF; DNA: TGTGCCAGCAGTCCCCCGGGGCAGTTCTACGAGCAGTACTTC
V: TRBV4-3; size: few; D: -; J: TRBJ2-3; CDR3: CASSQDMDWGDTQYF; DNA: TGCGCCAGCAGCCAGGACATGGACTGGGGGGATACGCAGTATTTT
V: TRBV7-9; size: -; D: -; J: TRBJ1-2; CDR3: CASSLVSGTTYGYTF; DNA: TGTGCCAGCAGCTTAGTTTCGGGGACAACCTATGGCTACACCTTC
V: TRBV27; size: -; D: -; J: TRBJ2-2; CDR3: CASSLNGGLPGELFF; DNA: TGTGCCAGCAGTTTAAACGGGGGCCTACCCGGGGAGCTGTTTTTT
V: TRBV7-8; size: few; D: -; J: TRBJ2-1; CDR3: CASSPHGAGASYNEQFF; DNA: TGTGCCAGCAGCCCGCACGGAGCGGGTGCCTCCTACAATGAGCAGTTCTTC
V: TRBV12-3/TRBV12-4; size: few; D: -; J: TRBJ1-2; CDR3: CASSDPGPSNYGYTF; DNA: TGTGCCAGCAGTGATCCGGGACCTTCTAACTATGGCTACACCTTC
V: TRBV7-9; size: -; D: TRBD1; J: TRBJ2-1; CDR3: CASSQHRDRGRFGEQFF; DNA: TGTGCCAGCAGCCAGCACCGGGACAGGGGGCGGTTTGGTGAGCAGTTCTTC
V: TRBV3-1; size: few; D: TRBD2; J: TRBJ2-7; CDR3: CASSQRLAGGPYEQYF; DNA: TGTGCCAGCAGCCAACGGCTAGCGGGGGGGCCCTACGAGCAGTACTTC
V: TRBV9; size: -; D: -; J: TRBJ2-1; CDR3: CAGSPPRGYYYNEQFF; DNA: TGTGCCGGCAGCCCCCCTAGGGGTTACTACTACAATGAGCAGTTCTTC
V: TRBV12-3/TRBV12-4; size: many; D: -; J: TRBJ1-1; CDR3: CASSLGSTEAFF; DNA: TGTGCCAGCAGTTTAGGGAGCACTGAAGCTTTCTTT
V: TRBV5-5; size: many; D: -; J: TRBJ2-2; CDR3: CASSFITANTGELFF; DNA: TGTGCCAGCAGCTTCATAACAGCGAACACCGGGGAGCTGTTTTTT
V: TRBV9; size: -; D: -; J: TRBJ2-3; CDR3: CASSAEGASGYADTQYF; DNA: TGTGCCAGCAGCGCCGAGGGGGCTAGCGGGTACGCAGATACGCAGTATTTT
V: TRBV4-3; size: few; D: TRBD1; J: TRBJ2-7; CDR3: CASSRADRSSYEQYF; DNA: TGCGCCAGCAGCCGAGCGGACAGGAGCTCCTACGAGCAGTACTTC
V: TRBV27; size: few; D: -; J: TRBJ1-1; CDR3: CASSFYSTFNTEAFF; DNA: TGTGCCAGCAGTTTTTACTCGACTTTCAACACTGAAGCTTTCTTT
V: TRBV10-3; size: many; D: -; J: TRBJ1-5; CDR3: CAISGVNQPQHF; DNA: TGTGCCATCAGTGGGGTAAATCAGCCCCAGCATTTT
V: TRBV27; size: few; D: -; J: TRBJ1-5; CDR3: CASSLPGDNQPQHF; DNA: TGTGCCAGCAGTTTACCGGGGGACAATCAGCCCCAGCATTTT
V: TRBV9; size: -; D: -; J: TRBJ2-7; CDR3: CASSVEAMGGPSYEQYF; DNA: TGTGCCAGCAGCGTAGAGGCAATGGGCGGGCCCTCCTACGAGCAGTACTTC
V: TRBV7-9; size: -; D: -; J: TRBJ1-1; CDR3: CASALGTEAFF; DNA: TGTGCCAGCGCACTCGGCACTGAAGCTTTCTTT
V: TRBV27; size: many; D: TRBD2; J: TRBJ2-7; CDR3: CASKYSRLASYEQYF; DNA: TGTGCCAGCAAATACTCCAGACTAGCCTCTTACGAGCAGTACTTC
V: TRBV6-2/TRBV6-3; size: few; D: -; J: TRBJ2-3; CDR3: CASSLREDGTDTQYF; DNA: TGTGCCAGCAGCCTCCGAGAGGATGGGACAGATACGCAGTATTTT
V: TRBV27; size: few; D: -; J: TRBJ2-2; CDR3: CASSLAGTGELFF; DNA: TGTGCCAGCAGTTTAGCGGGGACCGGGGAGCTGTTTTTT
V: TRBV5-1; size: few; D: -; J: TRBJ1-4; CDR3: CASSLGHGRALKLFF; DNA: TGCGCCAGCAGCTTGGGACATGGCCGGGCATTAAAACTGTTTTTT
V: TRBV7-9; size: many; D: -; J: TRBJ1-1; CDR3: CASSTINPEAFF; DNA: TGTGCCAGCAGCACCATCAACCCTGAAGCTTTCTTT
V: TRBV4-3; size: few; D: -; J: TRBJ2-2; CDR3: CASSQYNGELFF; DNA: TGCGCCAGCAGCCAATACAACGGGGAGCTGTTTTTT
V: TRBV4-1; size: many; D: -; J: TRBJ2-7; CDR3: CASSQDPGQKSSYEQYF; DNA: TGCGCCAGCAGCCAAGATCCCGGCCAGAAAAGCTCCTACGAGCAGTACTTC
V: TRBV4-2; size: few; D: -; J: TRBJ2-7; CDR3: CASSQKRKWGLYF; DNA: TGTGCCAGCAGCCAAAAACGGAAGTGGGGGTTGTACTTC
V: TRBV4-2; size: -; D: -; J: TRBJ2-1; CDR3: CASSQSGSSYNEQFF; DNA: TGTGCCAGCAGCCAAAGTGGGAGCTCCTACAATGAGCAGTTCTTC
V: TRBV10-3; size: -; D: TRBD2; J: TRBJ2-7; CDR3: CAISDPTPLATEQYF; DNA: TGTGCCATCAGTGATCCGACCCCACTAGCGACCGAGCAGTACTTC
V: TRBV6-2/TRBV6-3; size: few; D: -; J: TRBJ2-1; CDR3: CASSYSVYNEQFF; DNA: TGTGCCAGCAGTTACTCGGTTTACAATGAGCAGTTCTTC
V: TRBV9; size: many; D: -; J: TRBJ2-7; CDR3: CASSGSESRQYF; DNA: TGTGCCAGCAGCGGATCCGAGTCCAGGCAGTACTTC
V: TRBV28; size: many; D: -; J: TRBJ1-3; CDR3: CASRGQGISSGNTIYF; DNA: TGTGCCAGCAGGGGTCAGGGGATCTCGTCTGGAAACACCATATATTTT
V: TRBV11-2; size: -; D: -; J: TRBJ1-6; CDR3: CASSLTRTAYNSPLHF; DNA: TGTGCCAGCAGCCTAACACGGACGGCCTATAATTCACCCCTCCACTTT
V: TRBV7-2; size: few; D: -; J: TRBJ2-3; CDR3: CASDPSAPSFHTQYF; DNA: TGTGCCAGCGACCCGTCAGCCCCTTCGTTCCATACGCAGTATTTT
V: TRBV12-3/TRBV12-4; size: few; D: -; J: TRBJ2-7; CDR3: CASSLSQGRTNYEQYF; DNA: TGTGCCAGCAGTCTATCCCAGGGACGGACCAACTACGAGCAGTACTTC
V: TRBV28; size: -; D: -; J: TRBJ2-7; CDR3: CASSFGGSGPYF; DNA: TGTGCCAGCAGTTTTGGGGGGTCCGGACCGTACTTC
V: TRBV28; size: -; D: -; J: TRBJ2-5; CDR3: CASSSDSQETQYF; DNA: TGTGCCAGCAGTTCAGACAGCCAAGAGACCCAGTACTTC
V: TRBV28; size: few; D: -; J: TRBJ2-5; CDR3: CASSARQGRGETQYF; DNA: TGTGCCAGCAGCGCAAGACAGGGGAGGGGAGAGACCCAGTACTTC
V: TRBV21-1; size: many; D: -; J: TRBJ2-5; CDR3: CASSNGQECETQYF; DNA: TGTGCCAGCAGCAATGGACAGGAATGCGAGACCCAGTACTTC
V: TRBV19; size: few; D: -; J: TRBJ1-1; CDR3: CASSMGHFNTEAFF; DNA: TGTGCCAGTAGTATGGGACACTTTAACACTGAAGCTTTCTTT
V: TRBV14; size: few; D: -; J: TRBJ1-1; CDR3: CASSPSWGVEAFF; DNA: TGTGCCAGCAGCCCCTCGTGGGGGGTTGAAGCTTTCTTT
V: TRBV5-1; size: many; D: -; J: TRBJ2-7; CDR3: CASSPDSSYEQYF; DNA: TGCGCCAGCAGCCCCGACAGTTCCTACGAGCAGTACTTC
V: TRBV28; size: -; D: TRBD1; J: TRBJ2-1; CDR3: CASTTPRTGYNEQFF; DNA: TGTGCCAGCACCACCCCCCGGACAGGCTACAATGAGCAGTTCTTC
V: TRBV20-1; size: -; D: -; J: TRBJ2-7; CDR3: CSARMGYEQYF; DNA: TGCAGTGCTAGAATGGGCTACGAGCAGTACTTC
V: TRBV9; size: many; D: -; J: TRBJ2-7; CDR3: CASSVGQKSYEQYF; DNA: TGTGCCAGCAGCGTCGGCCAGAAGTCCTACGAGCAGTACTTC